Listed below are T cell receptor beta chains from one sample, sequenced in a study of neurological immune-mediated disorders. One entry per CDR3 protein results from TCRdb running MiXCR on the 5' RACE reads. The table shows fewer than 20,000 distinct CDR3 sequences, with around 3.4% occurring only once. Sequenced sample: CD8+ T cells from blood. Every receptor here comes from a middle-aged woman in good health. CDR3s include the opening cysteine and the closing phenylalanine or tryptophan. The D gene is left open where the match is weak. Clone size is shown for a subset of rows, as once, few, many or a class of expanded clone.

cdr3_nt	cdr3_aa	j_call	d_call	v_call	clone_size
TGTGCCAGCAGCTCCTTAGACAGGACTAATTCACCCCTCCACTTT	CASSSLDRTNSPLHF	TRBJ1-6	NA	TRBV7-2	many
TGCAGCGTTTTAAAGACGAGCGGGAGTGGCACCGGGGAGCTGTTTTTT	CSVLKTSGSGTGELFF	TRBJ2-2	TRBD2	TRBV29-1	many
TGTGCCAGCAGCATACTAGCGGGAGCCTACAATGAGCAGTTCTTC	CASSILAGAYNEQFF	TRBJ2-1	TRBD2	TRBV6-5	many
TGTGCCAGCAGCAACTCCACACGGGCAGATACGCAGTATTTT	CASSNSTRADTQYF	TRBJ2-3	NA	TRBV14	many
TGTGCCAGCAGTTACTCGCTGGGGGCCGGGGAGCTGTTTTTT	CASSYSLGAGELFF	TRBJ2-2	NA	TRBV6-2/TRBV6-3	many
TGCGCCAGCAGCCAAGTCTTGGGGGGGTGGAGCTCCTACAATGAGCAGTTCTTC	CASSQVLGGWSSYNEQFF	TRBJ2-1	TRBD2	TRBV4-3	many
TGCAGCGTTGCCGGACATACCTCTGGAAACACCATATATTTT	CSVAGHTSGNTIYF	TRBJ1-3	NA	TRBV29-1	many
TGTGCCAGCAGCAGGACATCTACCTCGGACGAGCAGTACTTC	CASSRTSTSDEQYF	TRBJ2-7	NA	TRBV6-6	many
TGTGCCAGCAGCTTGGGGATGGTGAACACTGAAGCTTTCTTT	CASSLGMVNTEAFF	TRBJ1-1	NA	TRBV5-5	many
TGTGCCAGCAGCTTGACTAGCGGGAGGGTCTACAATGAGCAGTTCTTC	CASSLTSGRVYNEQFF	TRBJ2-1	TRBD2	TRBV7-9	many
TGTGCCAGCAGTTGGGGGACAGGGTTGGAGGAGCAGTACTTC	CASSWGTGLEEQYF	TRBJ2-7	TRBD1	TRBV27	many
TGCAGTGCTAGAGATCTTCGGAGCAGCGAGCAGTACTTC	CSARDLRSSEQYF	TRBJ2-7	NA	TRBV20-1	many
TGTGCCAGCAGTCTGGGGAGGGAGCATGGAGAGACCCAGTACTTC	CASSLGREHGETQYF	TRBJ2-5	TRBD2	TRBV28	many
TGTGCCAGCAGGCAAGGGTCGCGGGGGGGAAGGAACACCGGGGAGCTGTTTTTT	CASRQGSRGGRNTGELFF	TRBJ2-2	TRBD2	TRBV27	many
TGTGCCAGCAGCTTCCGGACAGGGGCAGGCACCGGGGAGCTGTTTTTT	CASSFRTGAGTGELFF	TRBJ2-2	TRBD1	TRBV7-8	NA
TGTGCCAGCAGTTACGCGGCTACGGGCTATGGCTACACCTTC	CASSYAATGYGYTF	TRBJ1-2	NA	TRBV6-2/TRBV6-3	many
TGCAGTGCTAGATCGGTTGCGGGAGAATACAATGAGCAGTTCTTC	CSARSVAGEYNEQFF	TRBJ2-1	TRBD2	TRBV20-1	medium-sized
TGTGCCAGCAGTTTGGGGACTAGCGTCTACGAGCAGTACTTC	CASSLGTSVYEQYF	TRBJ2-7	TRBD2	TRBV27	many
TGTGCCAGCAGCTTGGGGGACAGGGGTCCCGCAGATACGCAGTATTTT	CASSLGDRGPADTQYF	TRBJ2-3	TRBD1	TRBV5-5	many
TGTGCCAGCAGTTTCAATCCCAATCAGCCCCAGCATTTT	CASSFNPNQPQHF	TRBJ1-5	NA	TRBV27	many
TGCGCCAGCAGCTTGGTCACCCCATCCACCGGGGAGCTGTTTTTT	CASSLVTPSTGELFF	TRBJ2-2	NA	TRBV5-1	many
TGCGCCAGCAGCTCCGTCTTAGGGCTGAACACTGAAGCTTTCTTT	CASSSVLGLNTEAFF	TRBJ1-1	NA	TRBV5-1	many
TGTGCCAGCAGCTTTATGGGAAACGAGCAGTACTTC	CASSFMGNEQYF	TRBJ2-7	NA	TRBV7-9	NA
TGCAGTGCTAGGTACAGGGACACACTCTACGAGCAGTACTTC	CSARYRDTLYEQYF	TRBJ2-7	NA	TRBV20-1	many
TGTGCCAGCAGCCTCCGGGACAGGGAGGAAGATGAGCAGTTCTTC	CASSLRDREEDEQFF	TRBJ2-1	TRBD1	TRBV11-2	many
TGTGCCAGCAGCTGGACCGACAATGAGCAGTTCTTC	CASSWTDNEQFF	TRBJ2-1	NA	TRBV6-6	many
TGTGCCAGCAGTTTATCAGGGCCAGGGACCATTCAGTACTTC	CASSLSGPGTIQYF	TRBJ2-4	NA	TRBV27	many
TGTGCCAGCAGTGAGACTAGCGGGAGCGATGAGCAGTTCTTC	CASSETSGSDEQFF	TRBJ2-1	TRBD2	TRBV6-4	many
TGTGCCAGCAGCGTGGAAGGGGGCGCGACAGATACGCAGTATTTT	CASSVEGGATDTQYF	TRBJ2-3	TRBD1	TRBV9	many
TGTGCCTCTTCAGGGGAAAAAGAGACCCAGTACTTC	CASSGEKETQYF	TRBJ2-5	NA	TRBV6-2/TRBV6-3	NA
TGTGCCAGCACTCTGACAGGGGATAAGAACACCGGGGAGCTGTTTTTT	CASTLTGDKNTGELFF	TRBJ2-2	TRBD1	TRBV12-3/TRBV12-4	many
TGCAGCGTTGAAGGGTCCAGCGGGAGCGACAATGAGCAGTTCTTC	CSVEGSSGSDNEQFF	TRBJ2-1	TRBD2	TRBV29-1	many
TGTGCCAGCAGCTCCCTCCGGGACAGGGCGACCGGGGAGCTGTTTTTT	CASSSLRDRATGELFF	TRBJ2-2	TRBD1	TRBV7-2	many
TGCAGTCTTAGCGGGAGCTCCTACAATGAGCAGTTCTTC	CSLSGSSYNEQFF	TRBJ2-1	TRBD2	TRBV20-1	many
TGCGCCAGCAGCTATACAGGGCTTGATCAGCCCCAGCATTTT	CASSYTGLDQPQHF	TRBJ1-5	NA	TRBV5-1	many
TGCAGTGCTAGAGGCCTTTTAGCGGGACACACAGATACGCAGTATTTT	CSARGLLAGHTDTQYF	TRBJ2-3	TRBD2	TRBV20-1	many
TGTGCCAGCAGCTTGGAGGGCACAGTCCGGGGCTACACCTTC	CASSLEGTVRGYTF	TRBJ1-2	NA	TRBV5-5	many
TGTGCCAGCAGCTTAGCTCCCAGGGCTACGGTCGAGCAGTACTTC	CASSLAPRATVEQYF	TRBJ2-7	NA	TRBV5-6	many
TGTGCCAGCAGCCCAGGGACTAGCGGGAGTTTTGTCGAGCAGTACTTC	CASSPGTSGSFVEQYF	TRBJ2-7	TRBD2	TRBV7-8	many
TGCGCCAGCAGCCAAGAGCCTCGGCGGGGAAACACCATATATTTT	CASSQEPRRGNTIYF	TRBJ1-3	NA	TRBV4-1	many
TGTGCCAGCAGTCGGGACGGCAGCTCCTACAATGAGCAGTTCTTC	CASSRDGSSYNEQFF	TRBJ2-1	NA	TRBV28	many
TGTGCCAGCAGCTCTAGCGGGAGGGCCTTCAAAAACATTCAGTACTTC	CASSSSGRAFKNIQYF	TRBJ2-4	TRBD2	TRBV7-2	many
TGTGCCAGCAGCGATGGACAGGTTCTCAATGAGCAGTTCTTC	CASSDGQVLNEQFF	TRBJ2-1	TRBD1	TRBV9	NA
TGTGCCAGCAGCTCGGACAGGAGGAACACTGAAGCTTTCTTT	CASSSDRRNTEAFF	TRBJ1-1	TRBD1	TRBV5-4	many
TGTGCCAGCAGCCAGACAGCTAACTATGGCTACACCTTC	CASSQTANYGYTF	TRBJ1-2	NA	TRBV14	many
TGTGCCAGCAGTTTTACTAGCGGGAGTTACAATGAGCAGTTCTTC	CASSFTSGSYNEQFF	TRBJ2-1	TRBD2	TRBV27	many
TGTGCCAGCAGTCCACAGGGGGGAGGCAATCAGCCCCAGCATTTT	CASSPQGGGNQPQHF	TRBJ1-5	TRBD1	TRBV27	many
TGCAGCGTCGTAGCGGGAACCGTCTATGAGCAGTTCTTC	CSVVAGTVYEQFF	TRBJ2-1	TRBD2	TRBV29-1	many
TGTGCCAGCAGCTTAGATCGCCAGGGAAGCTACAATGAGCAGTTCTTC	CASSLDRQGSYNEQFF	TRBJ2-1	NA	TRBV7-8	many
TGTGCCAGCAGCCCGGAGGGCCTGTACGAGCAGTACTTC	CASSPEGLYEQYF	TRBJ2-7	NA	TRBV28	many
TGCGCCAGCAGCCAGGTTCCCGGGACAGACTACGAGCAGTACTTC	CASSQVPGTDYEQYF	TRBJ2-7	TRBD1	TRBV4-1	many
TGCAGTGCTACCGGGGGAGGGCCCGCCTACGAGCAGTACTTC	CSATGGGPAYEQYF	TRBJ2-7	TRBD2	TRBV20-1	many
TGTGCCAGCAGTGGGTCTGGGTCCAATCAGCCCCAGCATTTT	CASSGSGSNQPQHF	TRBJ1-5	NA	TRBV25-1	many
TGTGCCAGCACCCCCGGACAGGGAGGCTACGAGCAGTACTTC	CASTPGQGGYEQYF	TRBJ2-7	TRBD1	TRBV27	many